The 21 T cell receptor beta chains below were found in one sample sequenced in a study of T cells after posttransplantation cyclophosphamide. The protocol was immunoSEQ multiplex PCR, while the TCRdb copy is restricted to in-frame clones and leaves out a portion. The table shows some 13,000 clones, with roughly four fifths occurring only once. Sequencing input: memory CD4+ T cells sorted from PBMCs. These receptors all come from a man between 45 and 60 years old in good health, CMV-negative, and a related stem cell transplant donor.

The chain combines TRBV2 with TRBJ2-3; D is unresolved. CDR3 length equals 12 residues. The ends were cut back, 5 bases at V and 4 bases at J, with 7 bases in the middle. Germline values: CDR1 SNHLY, CDR2 FYNNEI. The CDR3 sequence: CASSPGPDTQYF. In DNA, the CDR3 is TGTGCCAGCAGTCCTGGCCCAGATACGCAGTATTTT.

This chain links TRBV5-4 with TRBJ1-3; weak D call: TRBD1 (6 bases). Germline loops: CDR1 SGHNT, CDR2 YYREEE (reference sequence). The V end lost 4 bases, the J end lost 0 bases, and 11 bases lay between the germline ends. The CDR3 consists of 15 residues. The CDR3 DNA follows: TGTGCCAGCAGCACACAGGGAGCCTCTGGAAACACCATATATTTT. Translated, it gives CASSTQGASGNTIYF.

This chain uses TRBV7-2 with TRBJ1-4; the D is unclear. The CDR3 loop spans 14 amino acids. V was trimmed by 4 bases and J by 0 bases, leaving 6 bases between them. Germline V gene data show CDR1 as SGHTA and CDR2 as FQGNSA. CDR3 region: CASSSIATNEKLFF. CDR3 in DNA: TGTGCCAGCAGCTCAATTGCAACTAATGAAAAACTGTTTTTT. Supplemented by reference TRBV7-2 and TRBJ1-4, the full variable domain reads GAGVSQSPSNKVTEKGKDVELRCDPISGHTALYWYRQSLGQGLEFLIYFQGNSAPDKSGLPSDRFSAERTGGSVSTLTIQRTQQEDSAVYLCASSSIATNEKLFFGSGTQLSVL.

The J gene is TRBJ2-1, the V gene TRBV7-2; maybe TRBD1 (8 bases). The V end lost 4 bases, the J end lost 4 bases, and 17 bases lay between the germline ends. CDR1 SGHTA and CDR2 FQGNSA come from the germline V gene. CDR3 size: 16 residues. The CDR3 is CASSSQGAGVYNEQFF. Here the CDR3 DNA reads TGTGCCAGCAGCTCCCAGGGGGCGGGGGTGTACAATGAGCAGTTCTTC.

V gene TRBV4-1 combines with J gene TRBJ2-7; 8 nucleotides line up with TRBD1. The trim removed 1 base at V and 2 bases at J, leaving 4 bases unmatched. Per the germline V gene, CDR1 is MGHRA and CDR2 is YSYEKL. This CDR3 comprises 15 residues. The CDR3 region is CASSQVWDRTYEQYF. DNA of the CDR3: TGCGCCAGCAGCCAAGTCTGGGACAGGACCTACGAGCAGTACTTC.

The V gene is TRBV10-3, the J gene TRBJ2-1; the match to TRBD2 covers 8 bases. The CDR3 runs to 17 residues. Germline loops: CDR1 ENHRY, CDR2 SYGVKD. The ends lost 0 bases at V and 7 bases at J; junction bases unmatched: 11. The CDR3 DNA is TGTGCCATCAGTGAGTCGGGGACTAGGGGGACGCGTAATGAGCAGTTCTTC. Protein: CAISESGTRGTRNEQFF.

The table lists this clone with a few counts. The J gene is TRBJ2-5, the V gene TRBV11-1; 10 bases match TRBD2. CDR1 and CDR2 from the germline V gene are SGHAT and FQDESV (reference sequence). The length of the CDR3 is 17 residues. The J segment lost 4 bases and the V segment lost 5 bases, leaving 13 bases of the junction unmatched. CDR3 bases: TGTGCCAGCAGCCTATGGGCACCGGGACTAGCGTTAGAGACCCAGTACTTC. This encodes CASSLWAPGLALETQYF. Complete variable domain (other parts from reference TRBV11-1 and TRBJ2-5): EAEVAQSPRYKITEKSQAVAFWCDPISGHATLYWYRQILGQGPELLVQFQDESVVDDSQLPKDRFSAERLKGVDSTLKIQPAELGDSAMYLCASSLWAPGLALETQYFGPGTRLLVL.

The rearrangement links TRBV7-6 to TRBJ2-7; perhaps TRBD2 as D (6 bases). The V gene's germline CDR1 is SGHVS and CDR2 FNYEAQ. The CDR3 loop spans 12 amino acids. V lost 3 bases to trimming and J lost 7 bases, with 10 bases between them. In DNA form, the CDR3 reads TGTGCCAGCAGCTTTGGGGGGTGGGAGCAGTACTTC. This gives the protein CASSFGGWEQYF.

This clone was observed once. This rearrangement joins TRBV9 to TRBJ1-1; TRBD1 might be the D (5 bases). Trimming pared 0 bases from V and 1 base from J, leaving 10 bases between. Germline V gene sequence: CDR1 SGDLS, CDR2 YYNGEE. The CDR3 sequence is 15 residues long. CDR3 coding DNA: TGTGCCAGCAGCGTAGCGGAGGGGAGGAACACTGAAGCTTTCTTT. Translation gives CASSVAEGRNTEAFF. Full variable domain (missing parts from reference TRBV9 and TRBJ1-1): DSGVTQTPKHLITATGQRVTLRCSPRSGDLSVYWYQQSLDQGLQFLIQYYNGEERAKGNILERFSAQQFPDLHSELNLSSLELGDSALYFCASSVAEGRNTEAFFGQGTRLTVV.

This clone was seen only a few times. The chain employs TRBV19 and TRBJ2-5, with TRBD2 identical over 9 bases. Per the germline V gene, CDR1 is LNHDA and CDR2 is SQIVND (reference sequence). CDR3 length: 16 amino acids. V lost 4 bases and J lost 1; bases outside the gene matches: 7. CDR3 loop: CASSTYSGGAQETQYF. The CDR3, as DNA: TGTGCCAGTAGTACCTATAGCGGGGGAGCCCAAGAGACCCAGTACTTC.

The chain is built from TRBV28 and TRBJ2-5; 11 nucleotides match TRBD2. With V trimmed by 5 bases and J by 5 bases, 4 bases remained unmatched. CDR3 length: 14 amino acids. Germline V lookup: CDR1 MDHEN, CDR2 SYDVKM. CDR3 sequence: CASSLLAGVETQYF. In nucleotides, the CDR3 is TGTGCCAGCAGTCTACTAGCGGGAGTGGAGACCCAGTACTTC.

The chain links TRBV18 to TRBJ2-1; D perhaps matches TRBD1 (7 bases). Germline V lookup: CDR1 KGHSH, CDR2 LQKENI. Trimming cost V 2 bases and J 7 bases, with 24 bases left between them. The CDR3 sequence is 18 residues long. The CDR3 here is CASSPFPPNQGGGNEQFF. The CDR3 DNA reads TGTGCCAGCTCACCATTTCCGCCTAACCAGGGGGGCGGGAATGAGCAGTTCTTC.

The chain is built from TRBV27 and TRBJ2-2; the match to TRBD1 covers 8 bases. The V segment lost 11 bases and the J segment 1 base; nucleotides outside the gene matches: 6. CDR3 length: 14 amino acids. Looked up from germline, CDR1 is MNHEY and CDR2 is SMNVEV (reference sequence). The CDR3, as DNA: TGTGCCTCCAGACAGGGGAGGAACACCGGGGAGCTGTTTTTT. This sequence encodes CASRQGRNTGELFF.

This clone appeared once. V gene TRBV4-1 combines with J gene TRBJ2-1; 8 nucleotides agree with TRBD2. After removal of 6 bases from V and 6 bases from J, the junction contained 4 bases not matched to a gene. The CDR3 has 13 amino acids. CDR1 is MGHRA, CDR2 YSYEKL, per germline. For the CDR3, the DNA is TGCGCCAGCAGTTGGACTAGCAGCAATGAGCAGTTCTTC. Its translation: CASSWTSSNEQFF.

CDR3: CASSLGGSTSTDTQYF. The CDR3 coding sequence is TGCGCCAGCAGCTTGGGCGGCTCTACTAGCACAGATACGCAGTATTTT. The chain combines TRBV5-1 with TRBJ2-3; D is undetermined. V was cut by 0 bases and J by 0 bases, with 11 bases left in between. Germline-derived CDR1 and CDR2 are SGHRS and YFSETQ. The CDR3 runs 16 residues.

The genes are TRBV11-3 and TRBJ2-2; a possible D gene is TRBD1 (6 bases). The V end lost 1 base, the J end lost 5 bases, and 11 bases lay between the germline ends. The germline gives CDR1 SGHNT, CDR2 YENEEA. The CDR3 totals 15 residues. CDR3 protein: CASSLAGVGTGELFF. The CDR3 DNA reads TGTGCCAGCAGCTTAGCAGGGGTGGGAACCGGGGAGCTGTTTTTT. Looking up the rest from reference TRBV11-3 and TRBJ2-2 gives the full variable domain: EAGVVQSPRYKIIEKKQPVAFWCNPISGHNTLYWYLQNLGQGPELLIRYENEEAVDDSQLPKDRFSAERLKGVDSTLKIQPAELGDSAVYLCASSLAGVGTGELFFGEGSRLTVL.

For the CDR3, the DNA is TGTGCCAGCAGCGTAGCAGGGGATTTGGCCTACGAGCAGTACTTC. Protein: CASSVAGDLAYEQYF. The J gene is TRBJ2-7, the V gene TRBV9; weak D call: TRBD1 (6 bases). CDR1 and CDR2 (germline): SGDLS, YYNGEE. The V and J ends lost 0 bases and 2 bases respectively, with 12 bases between them. CDR3 length equals 15 residues. The whole variable domain, filled in from reference TRBV9 and TRBJ2-7, reads DSGVTQTPKHLITATGQRVTLRCSPRSGDLSVYWYQQSLDQGLQFLIQYYNGEERAKGNILERFSAQQFPDLHSELNLSSLELGDSALYFCASSVAGDLAYEQYFGPGTRLTVT.

This chain uses TRBV27 with TRBJ1-1; maybe TRBD1 (6 bases). Germline V gene sequence: CDR1 MNHEY, CDR2 SMNVEV (reference sequence). V shed 5 bases and J shed 8 bases, with 18 bases lying between them. The length of the CDR3 is 14 residues. DNA of the CDR3: TGTGCCAGCAGTCCGACGTACTGGGGGGGCGAAGCTTTCTTT. This translates into CASSPTYWGGEAFF.

This rearrangement joins TRBV13 to TRBJ2-3; 10 bases agree with TRBD1. Germline assignment: CDR1 PRHDT and CDR2 FYEKMQ (reference sequence). Trimming cost V 5 bases and J 5 bases; bases outside gene matches: 13. The CDR3 is 17 amino acids. The CDR3 protein is CASSTPTGGNRRDTQYF. CDR3 nucleotides: TGTGCCAGCAGCACCCCGACAGGGGGCAACCGTAGAGATACGCAGTATTTT.

This clone was observed once. The chain has TRBV19 and TRBJ2-3, with TRBD2 matching over 7 bases. The CDR3 is 14 amino acids. CDR1 and CDR2 (germline): LNHDA, SQIVND (reference sequence). Trimming took 6 bases from V and 1 from J; bases not matched to a gene: 4. The CDR3 coding sequence is TGTGCCAGTAGCGAGCTAGCGGGCACAGATACGCAGTATTTT. It codes for CASSELAGTDTQYF.

This clone occurred a few times. The genes are TRBV5-5 and TRBJ2-7, with 7 positions matching TRBD1. In germline, CDR1 is SGHKS, CDR2 YYEKEE (reference sequence). Germline trimming cut 2 bases from V and 0 bases from J; bases unmatched to any gene: 5. The CDR3 runs 15 residues. CDR3 nucleotides: TGTGCCAGCAGCTTCCTTCGGGACAGCTCCTACGAGCAGTACTTC. Translating gives CASSFLRDSSYEQYF.